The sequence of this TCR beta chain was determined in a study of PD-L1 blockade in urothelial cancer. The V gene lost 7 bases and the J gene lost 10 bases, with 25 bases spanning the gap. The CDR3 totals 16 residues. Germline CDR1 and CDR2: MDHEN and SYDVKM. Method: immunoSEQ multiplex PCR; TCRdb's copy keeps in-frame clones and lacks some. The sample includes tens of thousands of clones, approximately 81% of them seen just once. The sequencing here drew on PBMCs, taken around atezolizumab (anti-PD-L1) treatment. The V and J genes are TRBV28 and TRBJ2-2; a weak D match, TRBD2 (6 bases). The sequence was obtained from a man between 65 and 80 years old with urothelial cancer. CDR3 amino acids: CASKGGRGVGLAELFF. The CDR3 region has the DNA TGTGCCAGCAAGGGAGGACGGGGAGTGGGACTGGCGGAGCTGTTTTTT.